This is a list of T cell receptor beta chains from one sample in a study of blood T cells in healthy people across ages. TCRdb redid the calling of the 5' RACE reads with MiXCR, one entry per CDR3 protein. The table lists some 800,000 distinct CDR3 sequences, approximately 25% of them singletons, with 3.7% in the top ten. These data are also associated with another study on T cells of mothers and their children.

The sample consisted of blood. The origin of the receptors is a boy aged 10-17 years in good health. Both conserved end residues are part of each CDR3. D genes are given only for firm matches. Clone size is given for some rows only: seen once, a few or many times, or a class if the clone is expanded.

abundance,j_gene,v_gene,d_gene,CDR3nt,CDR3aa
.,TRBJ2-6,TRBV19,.,TGTGCCAGTAGTGACGACTCTGGGGCCAACGTCCTGACTTTC,CASSDDSGANVLTF
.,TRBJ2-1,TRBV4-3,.,TGCGCCAGCAGCCAAGATCGGGCATCACTTACCTACAATGAGCAGTTCTTC,CASSQDRASLTYNEQFF
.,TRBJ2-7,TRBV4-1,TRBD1,TGCGCCAGCAGCTACGACGGACAGGGGAGTTCCTACGAGCAGTACTTC,CASSYDGQGSSYEQYF
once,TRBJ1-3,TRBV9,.,TGTGCCAGCAGCGGGAGACAGGCTGGTGGAAACACCATATATTTT,CASSGRQAGGNTIYF
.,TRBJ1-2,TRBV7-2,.,TGTGCCAGCAGCTTTAGCCCAGGACAAAACTATGGCTACACCTTC,CASSFSPGQNYGYTF
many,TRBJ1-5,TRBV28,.,TGTGCCAGCAGAAATCCGTTTTTCAATCAGCCCCAGCATTTT,CASRNPFFNQPQHF
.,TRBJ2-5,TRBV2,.,TGTGCCAGCATCCCAGTGGGTATCGGGGAGACCCAGTACTTC,CASIPVGIGETQYF
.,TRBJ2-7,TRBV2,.,TGTGCCAGCGGCGAGCAGTACTTC,CASGEQYF
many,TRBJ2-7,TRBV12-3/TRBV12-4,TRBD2,TGTGCCAGCAGTTCCGCTAGCGGGGGTCGATCCTCGCGTTCCTACGAGCAGTACTTC,CASSSASGGRSSRSYEQYF
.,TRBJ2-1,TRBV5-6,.,TGTGCCAGCAGCTGGATTACAGGGTTCCCCAATGAGCAGTTCTTC,CASSWITGFPNEQFF
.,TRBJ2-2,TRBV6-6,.,TGTGCCAGCAGTTACGTCGGAGGAGACACCGGGGAGCTGTTTTTT,CASSYVGGDTGELFF
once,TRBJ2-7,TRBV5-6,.,TGTGCCAGCAGCTTTTTGCGGTGGGCAGAATACCACTACGAGCAGTACTTC,CASSFLRWAEYHYEQYF
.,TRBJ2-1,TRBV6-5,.,TGTGCCAGCAGCATGACCAGGGGGGAATACAATGAGCAGTTCTTC,CASSMTRGEYNEQFF
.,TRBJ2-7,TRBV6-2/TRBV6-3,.,TGTGCCAGCAGTTACCTAGACCCCTACGAGCAGTACTTC,CASSYLDPYEQYF
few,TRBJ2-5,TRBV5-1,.,TGCGCCAGCAGCTTGGGCGGGATCGAAGAGACCCAGTACTTC,CASSLGGIEETQYF
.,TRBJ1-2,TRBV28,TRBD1,TGTGCCAGCAGTTCAACCGGGACAGAGTCTTATGGCTACACCTTC,CASSSTGTESYGYTF
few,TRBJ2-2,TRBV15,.,TGTGCCACCAGCAGGGGGACGGATAACACCGGGGAGCTGTTTTTT,CATSRGTDNTGELFF
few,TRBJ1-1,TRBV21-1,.,TGTGCCATCTGGTACCGCGACGCTGAAGCTTTCTTT,CAIWYRDAEAFF
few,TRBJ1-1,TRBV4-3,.,TGCGCCAGCAGCCAGGGAAGTGACGCACAGGTTAACACTGAAGCTTTCTTT,CASSQGSDAQVNTEAFF
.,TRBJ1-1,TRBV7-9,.,TGTGCCAGCAGCTTAGAGGGTTTCGCCACTGAAGCTTTCTTT,CASSLEGFATEAFF
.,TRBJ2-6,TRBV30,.,TGTGCCTGGAGTGAGAGGGGTGGGGCCAACGTCCTGACTTTC,CAWSERGGANVLTF
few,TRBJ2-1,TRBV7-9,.,TGTGCCAGCAGCTTTTCCGGGACACCTGAGCAGTTCTTC,CASSFSGTPEQFF
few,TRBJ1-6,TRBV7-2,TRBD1,TGTGCCAGCAGCCAGGACAGGGCCAATTCACCCCTCCACTTT,CASSQDRANSPLHF
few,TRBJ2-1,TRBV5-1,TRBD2,TGCGCCAGCAGCAGCGACCAGCGGGGGGCTGAGCAGTTCTTC,CASSSDQRGAEQFF
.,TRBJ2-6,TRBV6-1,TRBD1,TGTGCCAGCAGGCAACCTGGGACAGGGCTGGCCAACGTCCTGACTTTC,CASRQPGTGLANVLTF
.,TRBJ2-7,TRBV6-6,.,TGTGCCAGCAGTTACGGTCCCAGCAACTACGAGCAGTACTTC,CASSYGPSNYEQYF
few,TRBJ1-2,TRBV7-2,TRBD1,TGTGCCAGCAGCACCGAGACAGGGTGGTTCGGGGCCACCTTC,CASSTETGWFGATF
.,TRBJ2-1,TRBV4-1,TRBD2,TGCGCCAGCAGCCAAGAGGCGGGAGGCCCGCTTAATGAGCAGTTCTTC,CASSQEAGGPLNEQFF
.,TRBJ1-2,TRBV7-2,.,TGTGCCAGCAGCCCCACCTGGGTCTATGGCTACACCTTC,CASSPTWVYGYTF
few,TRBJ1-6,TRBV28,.,TGTGCCAGCAGTACTGGGGAGGGGCCCTATCCCGGTCGAAATTCACCCCTCCACTTT,CASSTGEGPYPGRNSPLHF
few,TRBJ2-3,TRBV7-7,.,TGTGCTAGCAGCATCGGAAATCTCATCACAGATACGCAGTATTTT,CASSIGNLITDTQYF
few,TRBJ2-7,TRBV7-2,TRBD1,TGTGCCAGCAGCTTGGACAGGGCGTCGACCTACGAGCAGTACTTC,CASSLDRASTYEQYF
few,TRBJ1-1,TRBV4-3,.,TGCGCCAGCAGCCTTACTATAGGGGTTATGAACACTGAAGCTTTCTTT,CASSLTIGVMNTEAFF
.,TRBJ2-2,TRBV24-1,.,TGTGCCACCAGTGATTTATTCGCAGGGGATCACACCGGGGAGCTGTTTTTT,CATSDLFAGDHTGELFF
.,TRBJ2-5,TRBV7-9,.,TGTGCCAGCAGCCCAAAGAACCAAGAGACCCAGTACTTC,CASSPKNQETQYF
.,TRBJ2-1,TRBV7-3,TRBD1,TGTGCCAGCAGCCCAGGGACAGGGCCCTCTGAGCAGTTCTTC,CASSPGTGPSEQFF